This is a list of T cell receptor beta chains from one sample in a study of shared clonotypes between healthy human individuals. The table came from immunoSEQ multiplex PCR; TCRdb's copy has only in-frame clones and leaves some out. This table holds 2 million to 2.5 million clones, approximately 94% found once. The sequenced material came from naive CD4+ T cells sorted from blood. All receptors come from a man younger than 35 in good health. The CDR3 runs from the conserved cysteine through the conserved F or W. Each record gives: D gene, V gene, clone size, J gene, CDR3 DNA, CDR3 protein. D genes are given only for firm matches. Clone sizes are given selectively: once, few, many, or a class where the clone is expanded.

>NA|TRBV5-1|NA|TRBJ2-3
TGCGCCAGCAGCTTAGAGATAGCCGGTGGAGATACGCAGTATTTT
CASSLEIAGGDTQYF
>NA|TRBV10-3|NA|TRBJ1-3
TGTGCCATCAGTGAAAGGGATCGAGGAAACACCATATATTTT
CAISERDRGNTIYF
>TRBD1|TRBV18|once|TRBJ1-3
TGTGCCAGCTCACTAGGACAGGGGGCGAACACCATATATTTT
CASSLGQGANTIYF
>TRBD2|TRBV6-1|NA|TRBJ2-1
TGTGCCAGCAGTGAAAGACGGCTAGCGGGGGCGTACAATGAGCAGTTCTTC
CASSERRLAGAYNEQFF
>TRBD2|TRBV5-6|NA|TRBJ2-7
TGTGCCAGCAGCTTGCGAGGGACTAGCGGGAGGGCACGACAGTACTTC
CASSLRGTSGRARQYF
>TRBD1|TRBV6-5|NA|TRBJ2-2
TGTGCCAGCAGTTCCGCAGGGGGCACCGGGGAGCTGTTTTTT
CASSSAGGTGELFF
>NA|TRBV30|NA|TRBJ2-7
TGTGCCTCCTCCCGGACACCTGGGGAGCAGTACTTC
CASSRTPGEQYF
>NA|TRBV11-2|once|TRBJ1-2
TGTGCCAGCAGCTTAGGGACGCAGGGGTATGGCTACACCTTC
CASSLGTQGYGYTF
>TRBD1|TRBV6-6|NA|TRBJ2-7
TGTGCCAGCAGTTACTCGGACAGGGACTACGAGCAGTACTTC
CASSYSDRDYEQYF
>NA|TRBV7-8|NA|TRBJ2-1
TGTGCCAGCAGCTTAATAGGAACTACGTGGAGGAGATCTGGGTACAATGAGCAGTTCTTC
CASSLIGTTWRRSGYNEQFF
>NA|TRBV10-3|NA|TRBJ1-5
TGTGCCATCAGTGAGGGGCAGGGGAATCAGCCCCAGCATTTT
CAISEGQGNQPQHF
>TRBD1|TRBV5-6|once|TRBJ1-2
TGTGCCAGCAGCATGACAGGGGCGGTTCTTGGCTACACCTTC
CASSMTGAVLGYTF